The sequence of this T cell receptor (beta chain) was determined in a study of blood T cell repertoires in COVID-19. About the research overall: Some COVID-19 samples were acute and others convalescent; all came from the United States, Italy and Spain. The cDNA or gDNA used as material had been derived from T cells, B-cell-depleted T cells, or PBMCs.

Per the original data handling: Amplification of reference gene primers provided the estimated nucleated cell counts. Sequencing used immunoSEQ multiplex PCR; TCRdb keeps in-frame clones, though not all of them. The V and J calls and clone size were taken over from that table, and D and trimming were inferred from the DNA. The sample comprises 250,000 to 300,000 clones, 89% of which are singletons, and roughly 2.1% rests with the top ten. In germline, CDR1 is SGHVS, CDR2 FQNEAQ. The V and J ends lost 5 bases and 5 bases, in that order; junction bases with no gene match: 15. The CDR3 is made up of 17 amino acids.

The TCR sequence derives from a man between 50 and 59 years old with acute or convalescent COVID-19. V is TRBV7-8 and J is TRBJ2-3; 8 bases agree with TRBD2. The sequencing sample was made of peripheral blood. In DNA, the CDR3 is TGTGCCAGCAGCAATGGGGCAGCGGGGGCCCGCGGAGATACGCAGTATTTT. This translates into CASSNGAAGARGDTQYF.